The 29 T cell receptor beta chains below come from one sample, sequenced in a study of PD-L1 blockade in urothelial cancer. Sequencing was performed with immunoSEQ multiplex PCR; in TCRdb, only in-frame clones are kept and a portion is missing. Of approximately 65,000 clones in the sample, about 88% were seen once. The material was PBMCs, obtained around atezolizumab (anti-PD-L1) treatment. The receptors were gathered from a man aged 55 to 70 with urothelial cancer.

The genes are TRBV5-1 and TRBJ1-6; D is unresolved. With 0 bases removed from V and 2 bases from J, the gap between germline ends came to 9 bases. CDR3 length: 16 residues. The germline V gene has CDR1 SGHRS and CDR2 YFSETQ. CDR3 protein: CASSLAGQAYNSPLHF. As DNA, the CDR3 is TGCGCCAGCAGCTTGGCCGGCCAGGCCTATAATTCACCCCTCCACTTT.

The chain carries TRBV5-1 and TRBJ1-2; D gene unclear. This CDR3 has 12 residues. Per germline, CDR1 SGHRS and CDR2 YFSETQ. The V end was cut by 0 bases, the J end by 4 bases, with 4 bases between. Here the CDR3 DNA reads TGCGCCAGCAGCTTGGGGCTCTATGGCTACACCTTC. Protein: CASSLGLYGYTF.

This clone was observed a single time. This chain connects TRBV4-3 to TRBJ1-4; D unclear. Germline CDR1 and CDR2: LGHNA and YSLEER. The CDR3 covers 15 residues. V lost 7 bases and J lost 0, with 12 bases in between. The CDR3 nucleotides are TGCGCCAGCAAGAAGGATCGGGCAACTAATGAAAAACTGTTTTTT. This encodes CASKKDRATNEKLFF.

The chain links TRBV9 to TRBJ2-7, with 9 bases matching TRBD2. Germline V gene data show CDR1 as SGDLS and CDR2 as YYNGEE. CDR3 length: 15 amino acids. After removal of 0 bases from V and 0 bases from J, the junction contained 1 base not matched to a gene. The CDR3 DNA is TGTGCCAGCAGCGTAGCAGCGGGAGGCTCCTACGAGCAGTACTTC. Its translation: CASSVAAGGSYEQYF.

The count of this clone is one. At the DNA level, this CDR3 is encoded by other sequences in the same sample as well. The genes are TRBV11-2 and TRBJ1-1, with D uncertain. CDR1 is SGHAT, CDR2 FQNNGV, per germline. The V and J ends lost 3 bases and 1 base respectively, with 6 bases between them. The CDR3 has 13 residues. The CDR3 region is CASSFRGNTEAFF. The CDR3 nucleotides are TGTGCCAGCAGCTTTCGCGGGAACACTGAAGCTTTCTTT.

The sample holds a few counts of this clone. V is TRBV19 and J is TRBJ2-7; TRBD1 matches at 11 bases. V shed 9 bases, J shed 4 bases, and the junction held 2 bases outside the gene matches. Germline CDR1 and CDR2: LNHDA and SQIVND (reference sequence). The CDR3 contains 12 residues. CDR3 amino acids: CASGDRGYEQYF. As DNA, the CDR3 is TGTGCCAGCGGGGACAGGGGGTACGAGCAGTACTTC.

The gene calls are TRBV7-2 and TRBJ1-1, with D unresolved. From germline, CDR1 is SGHTA and CDR2 FQGNSA. Trimming took off 5 bases at V and 0 bases at J, with 13 bases between the two ends. The CDR3 runs 15 residues. This chain's CDR3 is CASSPAAGLNTEAFF. The CDR3 coding sequence is TGTGCCAGCAGCCCCGCCGCCGGGTTGAACACTGAAGCTTTCTTT.

The chain employs TRBV28 and TRBJ1-2; D gene uncertain. The V and J ends lost 5 bases and 7 bases respectively, with 11 bases between them. Germline values: CDR1 MDHEN, CDR2 SYDVKM. The CDR3 is made up of 12 amino acids. The CDR3 spells CASSPPGGGYTF. CDR3 nucleotide sequence: TGTGCCAGCAGTCCGCCTGGAGGTGGCTACACCTTC.

This chain connects TRBV19 to TRBJ1-5, with 7 bases aligning to TRBD1. Germline V gives CDR1 LNHDA, CDR2 SQIVND (reference sequence). The J segment lost 3 bases and the V segment lost 2 bases, leaving 7 bases of the junction unmatched. CDR3 size: 16 residues. The CDR3 region has the DNA TGTGCCAGTAGTATATACGGCAGGGGGGACAATCAGCCCCAGCATTTT. This translates into CASSIYGRGDNQPQHF.

The J gene is TRBJ2-1, the V gene TRBV19; 10 nucleotides line up with TRBD2. V was clipped by 2 bases and J by 13 bases; unmatched bases: 5. Germline V CDR1 and CDR2: LNHDA, SQIVND (reference sequence). The CDR3 has 13 residues. The DNA for the CDR3 is TGTGCCAGTAGTATAAGCGGGAGGGCCACCCAGTTCTTC. This codes for CASSISGRATQFF.

The J gene is TRBJ2-2, the V gene TRBV4-3; no definite D call. Trimming stripped 0 bases from V and 8 bases from J, with 13 bases between. CDR3 length: 15 amino acids. Germline CDR1 is LGHNA and CDR2 is YSLEER. The CDR3 bases are TGCGCCAGCAGCCAAGAGGTGACGGCCAGGGGGGAGCTGTTTTTT. Protein product: CASSQEVTARGELFF.

The V call is TRBV7-3, the J call TRBJ2-1; 7 nucleotides line up with TRBD1. The CDR3 is made up of 14 amino acids. From germline, CDR1 is SGHTA and CDR2 FQGTGA. Unmatched junction bases numbered 11, after V lost 5 bases and J lost 10 bases. Here the CDR3 reads CASSPNRQGPEQFF. In nucleotides, the CDR3 is TGTGCCAGCAGCCCAAATAGACAGGGCCCCGAGCAGTTCTTC.

This clone occurred a few times. The chain employs TRBV6-1 and TRBJ2-1, with 10 bases matching TRBD1. The V segment lost 4 bases and the J segment 0 bases; nucleotides outside the gene matches: 3. The CDR3 totals 16 residues. In germline, CDR1 is MNHNS, CDR2 SASEGT. The CDR3 is CASSGDRGRSYNEQFF. In DNA, the CDR3 is TGTGCCAGCAGTGGCGACAGGGGGCGCTCCTACAATGAGCAGTTCTTC.

This rearrangement joins TRBV4-1 to TRBJ2-7; D not resolved. CDR1 is MGHRA, CDR2 YSYEKL, per germline. The CDR3 sequence is 14 residues long. Trimming cost V 1 base and J 2 bases, with 9 bases left between them. The CDR3 loop is CASSQGLGTYEQYF. The CDR3 DNA sequence: TGCGCCAGCAGCCAAGGACTGGGTACCTACGAGCAGTACTTC.

The CDR3: CASSFSYTGTAYEQYF. DNA of the CDR3: TGTGCCAGCAGCTTTTCTTATACCGGGACAGCCTACGAGCAGTACTTC. This chain links TRBV7-9 with TRBJ2-7; the match to TRBD1 covers 7 bases. This CDR3 is built from 16 residues. The V gene end was trimmed by 3 bases and the J gene end by 2 bases; junction bases not matched to a gene: 10. CDR1 is SEHNR and CDR2 is FQNEAQ in the germline V gene (reference sequence). Drawing the rest from reference TRBV7-9 and TRBJ2-7, the complete variable domain is DTGVSQNPRHKITKRGQNVTFRCDPISEHNRLYWYRQTLGQGPEFLTYFQNEAQLEKSRLLSDRFSAERPKGSFSTLEIQRTEQGDSAMYLCASSFSYTGTAYEQYFGPGTRLTVT.

V usage is TRBV5-6 and J usage is TRBJ1-2, with 8 positions matching TRBD1. Germline V gene sequence: CDR1 SGHDT, CDR2 YYEEEE. The ends lost 6 bases at V and 4 bases at J; junction bases unmatched: 11. The CDR3 loop spans 15 amino acids. CDR3 sequence: CASTLWDRSLYGYTF. CDR3 DNA: TGTGCCAGCACCCTCTGGGACAGGAGTCTCTATGGCTACACCTTC.

V usage is TRBV4-2 and J usage is TRBJ2-3; 12 bases match TRBD2. CDR3 length: 17 residues. V lost 3 bases and J lost 6; bases outside the gene matches: 10. CDR1 is LGHNA and CDR2 is YNFKEQ in the germline V gene. CDR3 residues: CASSHSSGGARADTQYF. The DNA of the CDR3 is TGTGCCAGCAGCCACTCTAGCGGGGGGGCCCGAGCCGATACGCAGTATTTT.

This clone was observed a single time. The chain uses TRBV6-4 and TRBJ2-7, with D perhaps TRBD2 (6 bases). Germline V gene data show CDR1 as MRHNA and CDR2 as SNTAGT. V gave up 10 bases and J gave up 3 bases, with 16 bases separating them. The CDR3 length is 13 residues. CDR3: CATRRDFHYEQYF. The CDR3 coding sequence is TGTGCCACCAGACGGGACTTTCACTACGAGCAGTACTTC.

This clone was counted only a few times. The chain uses TRBV15 and TRBJ2-5; D unclear. V was cut by 1 base and J by 4 bases, with 16 bases left in between. This CDR3 spans 16 amino acids. Per germline, CDR1 LNHNV and CDR2 YYDKDF (reference sequence). This CDR3 is CATSRASTLLTETQYF. As DNA, the CDR3 is TGTGCCACCAGCAGAGCCTCGACACTCCTCACAGAGACCCAGTACTTC.

The V and J genes are TRBV19 and TRBJ2-2; D is ambiguous. V lost 3 bases to trimming and J lost 2 bases, with 13 bases between them. Per the germline V gene, CDR1 is LNHDA and CDR2 is SQIVND (reference sequence). This CDR3 contains 16 residues. The CDR3 region is CASSIPLGANTGELFF. CDR3 nucleotides: TGTGCCAGTAGTATCCCCTTGGGCGCTAACACCGGGGAGCTGTTTTTT.

The genes are TRBV7-9 and TRBJ2-5, with TRBD1 matching over 12 bases. The V gene end was trimmed by 5 bases and the J gene end by 5 bases; junction bases not matched to a gene: 3. This CDR3 is built from 14 residues. The germline V gene has CDR1 SEHNR and CDR2 FQNEAQ (reference sequence). The CDR3 nucleotides read TGTGCCAGCAGCCGGGGACAGGGGGCTGAGACCCAGTACTTC. This translates into CASSRGQGAETQYF.

DNA of the CDR3: TGCGCCAGCAGCCAAGTCGGACTAGGGCCGTACAATGAGCAGTTCTTC. Residues: CASSQVGLGPYNEQFF. The V call is TRBV4-3, the J call TRBJ2-1; 7 bases align to TRBD2. Germline trimming cut 1 base from V and 4 bases from J; bases unmatched to any gene: 7. CDR3 size: 16 residues. CDR1 is LGHNA, CDR2 YSLEER, per germline.

This clone was detected only a few times. The J gene is TRBJ2-7, the V gene TRBV18, with D perhaps TRBD1 (6 bases). Germline values: CDR1 KGHSH, CDR2 LQKENI. CDR3 length equals 12 residues. V was clipped by 4 bases and J by 2 bases, with 6 bases between them. CDR3 nucleotide sequence: TGTGCCAGCTCACAGGGGGCCTACGAGCAGTACTTC. This codes for CASSQGAYEQYF.

This chain joins TRBV14 and TRBJ2-2; D uncertain. Germline-derived CDR1 and CDR2 are SGHDN and FVKESK. The CDR3 loop spans 12 amino acids. The V gene lost 0 bases and the J gene lost 13 bases, with 9 bases spanning the gap. CDR3 sequence: CASSQDPGGLFF. CDR3 DNA sequence: TGTGCCAGCAGCCAAGACCCGGGTGGGCTGTTTTTT.

V is TRBV7-2 and J is TRBJ2-3, with D possibly being TRBD2 (5 bases). This CDR3 has 12 amino acids. In germline, CDR1 is SGHTA, CDR2 FQGNSA. Trimming stripped 4 bases from V and 8 bases from J, with 10 bases between. The CDR3 here is CASSSTDFTQYF. DNA for the CDR3: TGTGCCAGCAGCTCAACGGACTTTACGCAGTATTTT.

The rearrangement uses TRBV18 and TRBJ2-1; a possible D gene is TRBD1 (5 bases). V lost 1 base, J lost 5 bases, and 6 bases lay in between. The CDR3 loop spans 13 amino acids. Germline CDR1 is KGHSH and CDR2 is LQKENI. CDR3 amino acids: CASSPRRDNEQFF. The CDR3 DNA reads as TGTGCCAGCTCACCACGCAGGGACAATGAGCAGTTCTTC. The entire variable domain, with the rest obtained from reference TRBV18 and TRBJ2-1, is as follows: NAGVMQNPRHLVRRRGQEARLRCSPMKGHSHVYWYRQLPEEGLKFMVYLQKENIIDESGMPKERFSAEFPKEGPSILRIQQVVRGDSAAYFCASSPRRDNEQFFGPGTRLTVL.

This clone has just one count. This chain connects TRBV4-3 to TRBJ2-1, with 7 bases fitting TRBD1. The V segment lost 0 bases and the J segment 9 bases; nucleotides outside the gene matches: 14. Germline values: CDR1 LGHNA, CDR2 YSLEER. The CDR3 has 17 amino acids. The CDR3 nucleotides read TGCGCCAGCAGCCAAGATCACGGCAGGGGGTTTTTCGGTGAGCAGTTCTTC. It yields the protein CASSQDHGRGFFGEQFF.

The genes are TRBV2 and TRBJ2-1; 7 positions agree with TRBD2. The germline V gene has CDR1 SNHLY and CDR2 FYNNEI. After removal of 2 bases from V and 6 bases from J, the junction contained 7 bases not matched to a gene. The CDR3 has 15 residues. The CDR3 sequence: CASSERGVISNEQFF. CDR3 DNA: TGTGCCAGCAGTGAACGGGGGGTAATAAGCAATGAGCAGTTCTTC.

The J gene is TRBJ1-1, the V gene TRBV19; the D is unclear. CDR1 and CDR2 from the germline V gene are LNHDA and SQIVND (reference sequence). The germline V and J ends were trimmed by 4 bases and 3 bases, with 12 bases remaining between them. The CDR3 extends over 14 amino acids. For the CDR3, the DNA is TGTGCCAGTAGTAAACCACTGAATTACACTGAAGCTTTCTTT. Its protein product is CASSKPLNYTEAFF.